These 4 T cell receptor beta chains originate from one sample sequenced in a study of Ad26.COV2.S vaccination and SARS-CoV-2 variants. This table comes from immunoSEQ multiplex PCR, and its TCRdb copy is limited to in-frame clones, with some not included. The table records a few hundred thousand clones, 80% to 95% of them present only once. Regarding treatment: around 19 received Ad26.COV2.S at low or high dose, single or two shots; roughly five received placebo; per-sample allocation not given. Samples analyzed were those drawn on day 63 after the first vaccine or placebo injection. Sequencing was performed on peripheral blood, taken in a trial of Ad26.COV2.S vaccine versus placebo. These receptors all come from a person between 18 and 65 years old who received the Ad26.COV2.S COVID-19 vaccine or a placebo.

The rearrangement uses TRBV18 and TRBJ2-7; D is tentatively TRBD1 or TRBD2 (6 bases each). Trimming stripped 5 bases from V and 0 bases from J, with 23 bases between. Germline-derived CDR1 and CDR2 are KGHSH and LQKENI. CDR3 length equals 18 residues. This CDR3 reads CASSTKRGAGLNSYEQYF. Written as DNA, the CDR3 is TGTGCCAGCTCAACAAAGAGGGGGGCGGGCCTAAACTCCTACGAGCAGTACTTC.

This clone was seen a single time. The V call is TRBV7-9, the J call TRBJ2-1; D might be TRBD2 (6 bases). Trimming left V 5 bases short and J 5 bases short, with 7 bases between. Germline lookup yields CDR1 SEHNR and CDR2 FQNEAQ (reference sequence). The CDR3 has 12 amino acids. The CDR3 protein is CASSRLDNEQFF. CDR3 DNA: TGTGCCAGCAGCCGACTAGACAATGAGCAGTTCTTC.

The chain combines TRBV6-2 or TRBV6-3 with TRBJ2-7, with 7 bases matching TRBD1. The CDR3 length is 15 residues. CDR1 and CDR2 from the germline V gene are MNHEY and SVGEGT. V trimming: 6 bases; J trimming: 0 bases; junction bases outside the gene matches: 8. DNA for the CDR3: TGTGCCAGCAGCGGCCGGGACAGTGTCTCCTACGAGCAGTACTTC. Its translation: CASSGRDSVSYEQYF.

A remark on this clone: The sample has other DNA sequences that encode this CDR3 too. This chain links TRBV25-1 with TRBJ2-7; the D is unclear. This CDR3 contains 10 residues. Germline assignment: CDR1 MGHDK and CDR2 SYGVNS. Trimming removed 6 bases at V and 4 bases at J, with 4 bases between. The CDR3 reads CASSDYEQYF. In DNA, the CDR3 is TGTGCCAGCAGCGATTACGAGCAGTACTTC.